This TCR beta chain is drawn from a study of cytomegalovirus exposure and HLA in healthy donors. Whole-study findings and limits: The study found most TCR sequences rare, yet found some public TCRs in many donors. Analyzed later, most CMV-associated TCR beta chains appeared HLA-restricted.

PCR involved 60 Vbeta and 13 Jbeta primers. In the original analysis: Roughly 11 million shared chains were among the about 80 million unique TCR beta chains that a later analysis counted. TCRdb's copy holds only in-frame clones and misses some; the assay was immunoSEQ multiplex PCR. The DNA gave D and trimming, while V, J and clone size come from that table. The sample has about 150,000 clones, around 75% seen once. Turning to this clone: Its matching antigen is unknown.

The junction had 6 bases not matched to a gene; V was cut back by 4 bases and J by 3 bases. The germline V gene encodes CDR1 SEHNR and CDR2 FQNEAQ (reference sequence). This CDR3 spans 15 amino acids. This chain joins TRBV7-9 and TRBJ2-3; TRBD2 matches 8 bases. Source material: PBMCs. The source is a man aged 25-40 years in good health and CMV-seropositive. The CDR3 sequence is CASSSFQRETDTQYF. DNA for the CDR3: TGTGCCAGCAGCTCCTTCCAGCGGGAGACAGATACGCAGTATTTT.